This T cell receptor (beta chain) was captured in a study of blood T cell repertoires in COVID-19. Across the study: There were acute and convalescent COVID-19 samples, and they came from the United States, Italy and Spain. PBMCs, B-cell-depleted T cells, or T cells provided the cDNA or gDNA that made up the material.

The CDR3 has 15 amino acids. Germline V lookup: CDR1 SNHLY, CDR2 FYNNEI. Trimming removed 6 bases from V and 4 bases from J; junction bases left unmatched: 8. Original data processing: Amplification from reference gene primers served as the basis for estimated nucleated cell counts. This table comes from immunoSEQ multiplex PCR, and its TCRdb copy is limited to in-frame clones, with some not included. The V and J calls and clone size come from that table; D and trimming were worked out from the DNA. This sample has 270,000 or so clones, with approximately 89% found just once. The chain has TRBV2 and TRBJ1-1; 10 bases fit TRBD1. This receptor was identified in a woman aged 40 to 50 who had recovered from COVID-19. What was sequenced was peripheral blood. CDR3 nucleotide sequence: TGTGCCAGCAGCGGAGACAGGGGGCGTAGCACTGAAGCTTTCTTT. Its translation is CASSGDRGRSTEAFF.